One sample yielded the 21 T cell receptor beta chains listed below, sequenced in a study of blood T cell repertoires in COVID-19. The assay was immunoSEQ multiplex PCR, and TCRdb's table has in-frame clones only and misses some. The data hold roughly 250,000 clones, with about 80% observed a single time. Sequencing was carried out using peripheral blood. These TCRs come from a human donor in a cohort sampled during active COVID-19.

In this sample, this clone turned up once. This chain uses TRBV5-1 with TRBJ2-6, with D possibly TRBD1 on 6 matching bases. V lost 4 bases and J lost 0, with 17 bases in between. The CDR3 is 18 residues long. Germline V gives CDR1 SGHRS, CDR2 YFSETQ. The CDR3, as DNA: TGCGCCAGCAGCCCAACAGGGAAAGCTCTCTCTGGGGCCAACGTCCTGACTTTC. The encoded protein is CASSPTGKALSGANVLTF.

This clone showed up many times. The chain is built from TRBV11-2 and TRBJ2-5; D possibly corresponds to TRBD2 (5 bases). V was shortened by 0 bases and J by 5 bases, with 16 bases between the two germline ends. Germline loops: CDR1 SGHAT, CDR2 FQNNGV. The CDR3 totals 16 residues. The CDR3 region has the DNA TGTGCCAGCAGCTTAGATGGTGGTGGGAGATGGGAGACCCAGTACTTC. Amino acid sequence: CASSLDGGGRWETQYF.

In its sample, this clone was seen once. The chain links TRBV7-2 to TRBJ2-5; no definite D call. CDR3 length equals 13 residues. From germline, CDR1 is SGHTA and CDR2 FQGNSA. Between the trimmed V and J ends, which lost 2 bases and 2 bases, there was a span of 6 bases. The CDR3 DNA reads TGTGCCAGCAGCTTAACATGGCAAGAGACCCAGTACTTC. This sequence encodes CASSLTWQETQYF.

This chain connects TRBV6-5 to TRBJ2-1, with 9 bases aligning to TRBD2. The length of the CDR3 is 14 residues. Germline CDR1 is MNHEY and CDR2 is SVGAGI. The trim removed 7 bases at V and 9 bases at J, leaving 10 bases unmatched. The CDR3 protein is CASILARGGLEQFF. As DNA, the CDR3 is TGTGCCAGCATTCTAGCGCGGGGGGGCCTTGAGCAGTTCTTC.

V and J are TRBV7-8 and TRBJ2-5, with 8 bases lining up with TRBD1. CDR1 and CDR2 (germline): SGHVS, FQNEAQ. This CDR3 region has 13 residues. The junction had 2 bases not matched to a gene; V was cut back by 5 bases and J by 3 bases. The CDR3 DNA reads TGTGCCAGCAGCCGGGACAGGAAAGAGACCCAGTACTTC. Translating it yields CASSRDRKETQYF.

This sequence joins TRBV10-1 and TRBJ1-1; 9 bases agree with TRBD1. The CDR3 contains 13 residues. Germline lookup yields CDR1 WNHNN and CDR2 SYGVQD (reference sequence). The J segment lost 5 bases and the V segment lost 3 bases, leaving 1 base of the junction unmatched. CDR3 residues: CASSEGTGTEAFF. CDR3 DNA: TGCGCCAGCAGTGAAGGGACAGGGACTGAAGCTTTCTTT.

The chain combines TRBV6-5 with TRBJ2-7, with 14 bases matching TRBD2. After removal of 6 bases from V and 10 bases from J, the junction contained 5 bases not matched to a gene. The CDR3 has 13 amino acids. CDR1 and CDR2 (germline): MNHEY, SVGAGI. CDR3 in amino acids: CASSLGLAGDQYF. The CDR3 DNA reads TGTGCCAGCAGCCTGGGACTAGCGGGAGATCAGTACTTC.

The chain has TRBV5-1 and TRBJ2-5; D gene uncertain. Trimming left V 4 bases short and J 2 bases short, with 18 bases between. Germline V lookup: CDR1 SGHRS, CDR2 YFSETQ. CDR3 length: 16 residues. The CDR3, as DNA: TGCGCCAGCAGCCCAGTCCCTAGATCACGGCAAGAGACCCAGTACTTC. Its protein is CASSPVPRSRQETQYF.

V and J are TRBV21-1 and TRBJ2-2; the table assigns TRBD1, which was not confirmed against the DNA. TRBV21-1 is noted as a pseudogene. The CDR3 length is 15 residues. CDR3 DNA: TGTGCCAGCAGCATAGGGGTAGCGAACACCGGGGAGCTGTTTTTT. Its translation is CASSIGVANTGELFF.

The CDR3 reads CASSPRTSGRGTNEQFF. The CDR3 nucleotides are TGTGCCAGCAGCCCGCGGACTAGCGGGAGGGGTACAAATGAGCAGTTCTTC. The chain carries TRBV11-2 and TRBJ2-1; 15 bases agree with TRBD2. Per germline, CDR1 SGHAT and CDR2 FQNNGV. V shed 5 bases and J 7 bases; nucleotides not matched to a gene: 9. The CDR3 extends over 17 amino acids.

The CDR3 sequence: CASSSTGNYEQYF. CDR3 bases: TGTGCCAGCAGCTCTACAGGGAACTACGAGCAGTACTTC. This chain joins TRBV7-9 and TRBJ2-7, with D perhaps TRBD1 (6 bases). Germline V gives CDR1 SEHNR, CDR2 FQNEAQ (reference sequence). Deletions cut 4 bases from V and 3 bases from J, with 10 bases between. This CDR3 is 13 amino acids long.

On this clone itself: The sample has other DNA sequences that encode this CDR3 too. This chain connects TRBV7-3 to TRBJ2-1; 15 bases map to TRBD2. The CDR3 runs to 15 residues. Germline V lookup: CDR1 SGHTA, CDR2 FQGTGA. J gave up 6 bases and V 5 bases, and 2 bases lay outside the gene matches. The CDR3 is CASSLGLAGGNEQFF. The CDR3 DNA follows: TGTGCCAGCAGCCTGGGACTAGCGGGAGGCAATGAGCAGTTCTTC. The full variable domain, completed using reference TRBV7-3 and TRBJ2-1, is GAGVSQTPSNKVTEKGKYVELRCDPISGHTALYWYRQSLGQGPEFLIYFQGTGAADDSGLPNDRFFAVRPEGSVSTLKIQRTERGDSAVYLCASSLGLAGGNEQFFGPGTRLTVL.

V is TRBV16 and J is TRBJ2-7, with D perhaps TRBD2 (6 bases). The CDR3 covers 14 residues. Germline CDR1 and CDR2: KGHSY and FQNENV. V lost 3 bases, J lost 2 bases, and 11 bases lay in between. CDR3 sequence: CASSHYGSPYEQYF. The CDR3 region has the DNA TGTGCCAGCAGCCATTACGGGAGCCCCTACGAGCAGTACTTC. Full variable domain (rest looked up from reference TRBV16 and TRBJ2-7): GEEVAQTPKHLVRGEGQKAKLYCAPIKGHSYVFWYQQVLKNEFKFLISFQNENVFDETGMPKERFSAKCLPNSPCSLEIQATKLEDSAVYFCASSHYGSPYEQYFGPGTRLTVT.

This chain joins TRBV19 and TRBJ1-3, with D perhaps matching TRBD1 (6 bases). This CDR3 has 15 amino acids. V lost 8 bases, J lost 7 bases, and 21 bases lay in between. Per the germline V gene, CDR1 is LNHDA and CDR2 is SQIVND (reference sequence). CDR3 coding DNA: TGTGCCAGTTCTCTATCTGGGTGGCAGGGGAACACCATATATTTT. This translates into CASSLSGWQGNTIYF.

This clone is a singleton in its sample. The chain has TRBV11-3 and TRBJ2-1; TRBD2 agrees at 9 bases. The V and J ends lost 5 bases and 10 bases, in that order; junction bases with no gene match: 12. CDR1 is SGHNT, CDR2 YENEEA, per germline. CDR3 length: 15 amino acids. CDR3 sequence reads: CASSPRPGLAKEQFF. Here the CDR3 DNA reads TGTGCCAGCAGCCCACGCCCGGGACTAGCTAAGGAGCAGTTCTTC.

This clone showed up just once. The V and J genes are TRBV5-6 and TRBJ1-4; 9 bases agree with TRBD1. J was trimmed by 8 bases and V by 4 bases; bases with no gene match: 9. The CDR3 consists of 15 residues. CDR1 is SGHDT, CDR2 YYEEEE, per germline. CDR3: CASSRTGQGSEKLFF. For the CDR3, the DNA is TGTGCCAGCAGCCGCACGGGACAGGGATCCGAAAAACTGTTTTTT. The full variable domain, rest sourced from reference TRBV5-6 and TRBJ1-4, is DAGVTQSPTHLIKTRGQQVTLRCSPKSGHDTVSWYQQALGQGPQFIFQYYEEEERQRGNFPDRFSGHQFPNYSSELNVNALLLGDSALYLCASSRTGQGSEKLFFGSGTQLSVL.

The genes are TRBV9 and TRBJ1-5, with D possibly being TRBD1 (6 bases). The ends were cut back, 4 bases at V and 7 bases at J, with 18 bases in the middle. This CDR3 is built from 15 residues. The germline CDR1 and CDR2 sequences are SGDLS and YYNGEE. For the CDR3, the DNA is TGTGCCAGCAGCCCACAACAGGGACGGCGGCAGCCCCAGCATTTT. Encoded protein: CASSPQQGRRQPQHF.

This clone turned up a few times. The CDR3 nucleotides are TGTGCCAGCAGCACCCGGGACAGCCCCTACGAGCAGTACTTC. Translating it yields CASSTRDSPYEQYF. The chain links TRBV9 to TRBJ2-7; 7 bases fit TRBD1. The CDR3 is made up of 14 amino acids. Germline assignment: CDR1 SGDLS and CDR2 YYNGEE. Trimming removed 4 bases from V and 2 bases from J; junction bases left unmatched: 6.

The chain employs TRBV7-2 and TRBJ2-1; 7 nucleotides line up with TRBD2. The CDR3 length is 13 residues. Trimming at V came to 5 bases and at J to 13 bases, leaving 11 bases not matched to a gene. Germline V gives CDR1 SGHTA, CDR2 FQGNSA. The CDR3 sequence is CASSIVLAGPQFF. CDR3 coding DNA: TGTGCCAGCAGCATCGTGTTAGCGGGTCCTCAGTTCTTC.

V and J are TRBV11-2 and TRBJ2-1; perhaps TRBD2 as D (5 bases). Trimming pared 0 bases from V and 10 bases from J, leaving 10 bases between. The CDR3 totals 13 residues. Germline lookup yields CDR1 SGHAT and CDR2 FQNNGV. CDR3 nucleotides: TGTGCCAGCAGCTTAGACGGGCCGGGGGAGCAGTTCTTC. Amino acid sequence: CASSLDGPGEQFF.

J is TRBJ2-1 and V is TRBV6-5, with 8 positions matching TRBD2. Germline V gene lookup returns CDR1 MNHEY and CDR2 SVGAGI. J was trimmed by 7 bases and V by 2 bases; bases with no gene match: 4. The CDR3 covers 14 residues. CDR3 in DNA: TGTGCCAGCAGTTACGCACCGGGGGGGAATGAGCAGTTCTTC. As protein: CASSYAPGGNEQFF.